This TCR beta chain was recovered during a study of T cells in Graves' hyperthyroidism and ophthalmopathy. Study in general: Blood was drawn when the patient was first diagnosed and still untreated.

With a duration under 2 months, the hyperthyroidism was newly diagnosed in patients aged 18 to 65. Blood from later-ophthalmopathy patients was taken at first hyperthyroidism diagnosis. This clonotype was observed at least ten times. TCR beta CDR3 regions were amplified from RNA. The HTBI primer set served for first-round RT-PCR of the TCR CDR3. TCRdb re-called the multiplex PCR reads through MiXCR, storing one row per CDR3 protein. Among some 600,000 distinct CDR3 sequences listed, roughly 13% were seen once. This CDR3 spans 13 amino acids. Trimming cost V 1 base and J 2 bases, with 5 bases left between them. Germline-derived CDR1 and CDR2 are LGHDT and YNNKEL (reference sequence).

Input material: blood. The V gene is TRBV3-1, the J gene TRBJ1-2; no definite D call. The TCR was taken from a woman aged 30 to 39 with Graves' hyperthyroidism that later progressed to Graves' ophthalmopathy. The CDR3 loop reads CASSQGRNYGYTF. The CDR3 nucleotides are TGTGCCAGCAGCCAAGGGCGGAACTATGGCTACACCTTC.